This T cell receptor (beta chain) was documented in a study of beta chain features in type 1 diabetes. Study-wide results and limits: Patients with type 1 diabetes showed fewer VDJ junction insertions and more deletions. These data did not resolve whether HLA type affects TCRB rearrangement. Among all four CD4+ subsets, Type 1 diabetes patients had TCRB CDR3s that were moderately but significantly shorter.

Isolated RNA was reverse transcribed in full, so expressed TCRB transcripts were sequenced. Assay used: immunoSEQ multiplex PCR; TCRdb lists only in-frame clones, some missing. The sample comprises roughly 340,000 clones, 10% to 15% of which are singletons, and about 0.01% rests with the top ten. As to this clone: The antigen remains undetermined.

There are 15 residues in the CDR3. V was trimmed by 0 bases and J by 7 bases, leaving 12 bases between them. CDR1 and CDR2 (germline): LGHNA, YSLEER. The sequence came from a woman between 18 and 29 years old with type 1 diabetes. Material for sequencing was naive CD4+ T cells from blood. The V gene is TRBV4-3, the J gene TRBJ1-4; D unresolved. The CDR3 region has the DNA TGCGCCAGCAGCCAAGATGCGACTTCTGGTGAAAAACTGTTTTTT. This encodes CASSQDATSGEKLFF.